This T cell receptor beta chain was observed in a study of PD-1 blockade in classical Hodgkin lymphoma. Study findings and constraints: Newly diagnosed patients had baseline TCR diversity that was reportedly lower than that of healthy donors. Whoever responded completely had baseline diversity much like that seen in newly diagnosed patients. The causes of the repertoire differences, possibly disease activity or prior therapy, remain undefined.

The CDR3 is 13 residues long. Trimming pared 2 bases from V and 1 base from J, leaving 5 bases between. CDR1 and CDR2 from the germline V gene are MNHEY and SMNVEV (reference sequence). Generated by immunoSEQ multiplex PCR, the TCRdb table keeps only in-frame clones and is missing some. The sample carries tens of thousands of clones, about two thirds recorded once. On this clone: Its antigen is undetermined.

The patients all showed relapse after autologous stem cell transplantation, while their brentuximab vedotin exposure varied. This TCR derives from a human donor with classical Hodgkin lymphoma. The rearrangement uses TRBV27 and TRBJ1-1; D gene uncertain. The sample consisted of peripheral blood mononuclear cells (PBMCs), taken before the second cycle of nivolumab. The CDR3 DNA sequence: TGTGCCAGCAGTTTAGGCTGGAACACTGAAGCTTTCTTT. Its translation is CASSLGWNTEAFF.